Reported below is one TCR beta chain. In germline, CDR1 is MRHNA, CDR2 SNTAGT. Losses at the gene ends were 5 bases for V and 4 bases for J; bases not matched to a gene: 3. The CDR3 is made up of 14 amino acids. This specimen comes from a study of radiation and T cells in renal cell carcinoma. The time point was: blood 2 weeks post-SBRT. The treatment was: 15 Gy SBRT to primary tumor, nephrectomy 4 weeks later. Serial blood draws occurred at baseline and 2 and 4 weeks post-SBRT. Measured with immunoSEQ multiplex PCR; TCRdb has only the in-frame clones, and not every one. The sample holds 100,000 to 150,000 clones, around nine tenths seen once.

The TCR sequence derives from a woman aged 70-85 years with renal cell carcinoma. The rearrangement joins TRBV6-4 to TRBJ2-3; TRBD1 aligns across 10 bases. The source material was blood, sampled from a patient whose treatment included radiotherapy and nephrectomy. CDR3 in amino acids: CASSPGQGPDTQYF. DNA for the CDR3: TGTGCCAGCAGTCCGGGACAGGGGCCAGATACGCAGTATTTT.